Following are 10 T cell receptor beta chains from one sample sequenced in a study of CD4 and CD8 cells across lung adenocarcinoma regions. TCRdb re-analysed the PCR reads in MiXCR, keeping a single row per CDR3 protein. This sample has tens of thousands of distinct CDR3 sequences, with about 50% found just once. Sequencing was performed on CD8+ T cells from the center of a lung tumor. All receptors derive from a female donor with lung adenocarcinoma. The CD4 and CD8 labels of this study may be unreliable.

The chain employs TRBV6-5 and TRBJ2-5; D uncertain. The closer fit of TRBJ2-7 to the DNA end suggests the J call may be wrong. The CDR3 has 14 residues. Germline values: CDR1 MNHEY, CDR2 SVGAGI. CDR3 in DNA: TGTGCCAGCAGTTACGGGTACAGAGAATACGAGCAGTACTTC. Its translation is CASSYGYREYEQYF.

V gene TRBV19 combines with J gene TRBJ2-5; TRBD1 or TRBD2 may be the D gene (5 bases each). The ends were cut back, 5 bases at V and 4 bases at J, with 11 bases in the middle. Germline V lookup: CDR1 LNHDA, CDR2 SQIVND (reference sequence). The CDR3 has 13 residues. DNA for the CDR3: TGTGCCAGTAGTGATTCGGGGCGAGAGACCCAGTACTTC. Its protein product is CASSDSGRETQYF. The whole variable domain, filled in from reference TRBV19 and TRBJ2-5, reads DGGITQSPKYLFRKEGQNVTLSCEQNLNHDAMYWYRQDPGQGLRLIYYSQIVNDFQKGDIAEGYSVSREKKESFPLTVTSAQKNPTAFYLCASSDSGRETQYFGPGTRLLVL.

Worth noting for this clonotype: The germline gene is not matched at one end of the junction; a read error may be the cause. The chain carries TRBV6-1 and TRBJ2-1; 7 nucleotides line up with TRBD1. The J call may be in error: the DNA end matches TRBJ2-5 better. The length of the CDR3 is 16 residues. Per germline, CDR1 MNHNS and CDR2 SASEGT. This CDR3 reads CASGDEGGLDQDTQYF. DNA of the CDR3: TGTGCCAGCGGTGACGAAGGGGGCCTAGACCAAGACACCCAGTACTTC.

The chain uses TRBV27 and TRBJ2-1; 10 nucleotides line up with TRBD2. Germline V gene lookup returns CDR1 MNHEY and CDR2 SMNVEV (reference sequence). This CDR3 spans 15 amino acids. Trimming at V came to 8 bases and at J to 4 bases, leaving 8 bases not matched to a gene. The CDR3 nucleotides are TGTGCCAGCCGGGGGAGCGGGAGGGGTTACAATGAGCAGTTCTTC. Protein: CASRGSGRGYNEQFF.

This clonotype ranks as medium-sized (0.01 to 0.1%). The CDR3 is CASSDDGLSRTDTQYF. Written as DNA, the CDR3 is TGTGCCAGCAGTGATGATGGACTGAGTCGCACAGATACGCAGTATTTT. This chain joins TRBV6-1 and TRBJ2-3, with D tentatively TRBD2 (5 bases). V was shortened by 3 bases and J by 1 base, with 14 bases between the two germline ends. CDR3 length equals 16 residues. The germline V gene encodes CDR1 MNHNS and CDR2 SASEGT.

This clonotype appeared a few times. The chain has TRBV27 and TRBJ1-1; D is unclear. The CDR3 spans 15 residues. Germline CDR1 reads MNHEY; CDR2 reads SMNVEV (reference sequence). V lost 0 bases and J 1 base, leaving 9 bases between the germline ends. CDR3: CASSLSASPNTEAFF. The CDR3 DNA reads TGTGCCAGCAGTTTATCCGCGTCTCCGAACACTGAAGCTTTCTTT.

With respect to this clonotype: Its ends do not fully match the called genes, so a read error is possible. J is TRBJ2-4 and V is TRBV27, with D hard to call. The end of the DNA aligns better with TRBJ2-3, so the J call may be wrong. Germline V CDR1 and CDR2: MNHEY, SMNVEV (reference sequence). This CDR3 contains 13 residues. CDR3 sequence: CASGLRATDTQYF. The CDR3 DNA sequence: TGTGCCAGCGGGCTGCGAGCCACAGACACGCAGTATTTT.

This clonotype has just one count. A read error may account for a junction end that differs from germline. The V and J genes are TRBV6-1 and TRBJ2-2; the match to TRBD2 covers 8 bases. The V gene's germline CDR1 is MNHNS and CDR2 SASEGT. This CDR3 region has 13 residues. The CDR3 here is CGSKAGTRGALFF. The CDR3 DNA follows: TGTGGCAGCAAGGCTGGGACTAGAGGGGCGCTGTTTTTT.

Details on this clonotype: One junction end disagrees with the germline gene, perhaps due to a read error. The chain recombines TRBV6-1 with TRBJ2-4; D might be TRBD1 (6 bases). Germline V gives CDR1 MNHNS, CDR2 SASEGT. This CDR3 has 15 residues. Written as DNA, the CDR3 is TGTGCCGGCAGGGGCGGTAGCCGTGCCCAAAAGATTCAGTACTTC. As protein: CAGRGGSRAQKIQYF.

The V and J genes are TRBV27 and TRBJ2-2; 7 bases are a match to TRBD2. V shed 5 bases, J shed 0 bases, and the junction held 9 bases outside the gene matches. The CDR3 runs 17 residues. Germline values: CDR1 MNHEY, CDR2 SMNVEV (reference sequence). CDR3 sequence reads: CASSSKPGLANTGELFF. In nucleotides, the CDR3 is TGTGCCAGCAGTAGTAAACCTGGACTAGCGAACACCGGGGAGCTGTTTTTT.